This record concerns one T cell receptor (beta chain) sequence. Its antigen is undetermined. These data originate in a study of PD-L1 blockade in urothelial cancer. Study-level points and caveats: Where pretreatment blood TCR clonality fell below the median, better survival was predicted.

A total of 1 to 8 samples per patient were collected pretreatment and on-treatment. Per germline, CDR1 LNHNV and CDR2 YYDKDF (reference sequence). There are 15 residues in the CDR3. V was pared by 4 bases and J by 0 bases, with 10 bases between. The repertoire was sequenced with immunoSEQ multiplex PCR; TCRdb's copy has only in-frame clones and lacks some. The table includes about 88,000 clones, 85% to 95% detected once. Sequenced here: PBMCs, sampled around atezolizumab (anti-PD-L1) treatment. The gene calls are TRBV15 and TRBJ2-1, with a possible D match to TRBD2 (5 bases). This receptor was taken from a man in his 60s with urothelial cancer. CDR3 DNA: TGTGCCACCAGCAAGCGGCAAAACTCCTACAATGAGCAGTTCTTC. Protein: CATSKRQNSYNEQFF.